The T cell receptor (beta chain) described here comes from a study of T cells in Graves' hyperthyroidism and ophthalmopathy. Study in general: Peripheral blood was taken when the disease was first diagnosed, before any treatment began. Points from the study as a whole: Ophthalmopathy and stable hyperthyroidism were told apart by a 13 V-J model. Among clonotypes expanded in thyroid above 0.001, most were also found in blood.

Isolation of PBMCs was performed on approximately 10 ml fresh peripheral blood. Amplification targeted TCR beta CDR3 regions from RNA transcripts. TCR CDR3 underwent first-round RT-PCR with the HTBI primer set. Each CDR3 protein is one row after TCRdb ran MiXCR on the multiplex PCR reads. This table holds around 600,000 distinct CDR3 sequences, 13% to 15% found once. This clonotype came up many times. Its specificity is not known. The sequenced sample was blood. This sequence originates from a woman between 18 and 29 years old with Graves' ophthalmopathy.

CDR3 residues: CATSVRGASYEQYF. The CDR3 DNA reads TGTGCCACCAGTGTGAGGGGGGCCTCCTACGAGCAGTACTTC. The chain links TRBV24-1 to TRBJ2-7, with D perhaps being TRBD1 or TRBD2 (6 bases each). The CDR3 is 14 amino acids. Trimming took off 5 bases at V and 0 bases at J, with 10 bases between the two ends. Looked up from germline, CDR1 is KGHDR and CDR2 is SFDVKD.